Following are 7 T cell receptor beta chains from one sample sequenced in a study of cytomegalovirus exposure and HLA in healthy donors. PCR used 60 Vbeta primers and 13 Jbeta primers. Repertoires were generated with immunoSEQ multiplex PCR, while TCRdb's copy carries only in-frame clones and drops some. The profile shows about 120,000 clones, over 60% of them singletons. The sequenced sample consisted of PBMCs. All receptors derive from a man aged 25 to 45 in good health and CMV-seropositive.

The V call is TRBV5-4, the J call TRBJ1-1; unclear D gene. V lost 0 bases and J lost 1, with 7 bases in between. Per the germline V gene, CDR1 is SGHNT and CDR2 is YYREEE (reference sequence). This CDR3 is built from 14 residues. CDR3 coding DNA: TGTGCCAGCAGCTTGGACGGGAGGAACACTGAAGCTTTCTTT. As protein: CASSLDGRNTEAFF.

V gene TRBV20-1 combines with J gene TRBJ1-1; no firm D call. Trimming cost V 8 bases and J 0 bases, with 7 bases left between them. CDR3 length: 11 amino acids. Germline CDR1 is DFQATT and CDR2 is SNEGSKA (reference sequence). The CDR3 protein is CSSRVNTEAFF. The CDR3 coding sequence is TGCAGTTCCCGGGTGAACACTGAAGCTTTCTTT.

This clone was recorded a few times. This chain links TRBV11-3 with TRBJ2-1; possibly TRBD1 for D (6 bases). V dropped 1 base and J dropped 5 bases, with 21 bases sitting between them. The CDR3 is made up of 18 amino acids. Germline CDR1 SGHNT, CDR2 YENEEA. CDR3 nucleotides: TGTGCCAGCAGCTTAGGAACAGGGTTTCTTGGACCAAACAATGAGCAGTTCTTC. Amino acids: CASSLGTGFLGPNNEQFF.

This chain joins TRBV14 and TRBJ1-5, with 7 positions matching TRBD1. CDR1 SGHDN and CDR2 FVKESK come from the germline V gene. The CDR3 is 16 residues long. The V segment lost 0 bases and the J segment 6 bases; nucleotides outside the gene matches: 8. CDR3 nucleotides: TGTGCCAGCAGCCAAGATAGGGACAGAGAAGTTCAGCCCCAGCATTTT. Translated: CASSQDRDREVQPQHF.

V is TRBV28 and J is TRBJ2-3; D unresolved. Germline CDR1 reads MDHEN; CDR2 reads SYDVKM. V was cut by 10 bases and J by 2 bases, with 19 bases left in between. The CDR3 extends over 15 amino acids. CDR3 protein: CATGSGSAFTDTQYF. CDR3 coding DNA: TGTGCCACCGGATCCGGGTCAGCTTTCACAGATACGCAGTATTTT.

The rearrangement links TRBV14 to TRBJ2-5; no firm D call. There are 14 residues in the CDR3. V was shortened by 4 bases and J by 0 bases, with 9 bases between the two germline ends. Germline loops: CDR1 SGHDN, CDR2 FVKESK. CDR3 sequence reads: CASSPIVDQETQYF. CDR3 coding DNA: TGTGCCAGCAGCCCTATAGTGGACCAAGAGACCCAGTACTTC. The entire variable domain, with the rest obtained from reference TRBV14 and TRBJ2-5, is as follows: EAGVTQFPSHSVIEKGQTVTLRCDPISGHDNLYWYRRVMGKEIKFLLHFVKESKQDESGMPNNRFLAERTGGTYSTLKVQPAELEDSGVYFCASSPIVDQETQYFGPGTRLLVL.

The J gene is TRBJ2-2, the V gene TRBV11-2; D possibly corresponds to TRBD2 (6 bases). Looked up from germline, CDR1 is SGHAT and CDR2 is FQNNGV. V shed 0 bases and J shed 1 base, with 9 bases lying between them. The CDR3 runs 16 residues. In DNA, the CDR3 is TGTGCCAGCAGCTTAGATTTGGGGGGGAACACCGGGGAGCTGTTTTTT. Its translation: CASSLDLGGNTGELFF.